The rows below give T cell receptor beta chains drawn from one sample of a study of OX40 agonist ivuxolimab in advanced cancers. Profiled with immunoSEQ multiplex PCR; TCRdb holds only in-frame clones, not every one. The sample comprises over 55,000 clones, approximately 91% of which are singletons, and less than 2.5% rests with the top ten. The sample in question was CD4+ or CD8+ T cells sorted from blood, obtained in a trial of the OX40 agonist ivuxolimab. The receptors were sampled from an adult with an advanced solid tumor such as melanoma, head and neck, liver or kidney cancer. Each CDR3 is given with its conserved first and last residue. A D gene is named only where the DNA matches it firmly.

v_call d_call cdr3_aa
TRBV7-2 TRBD1 CASSQKTGGFNGYTF
TRBV25-1 NA CASSGHNEQFF
TRBV5-1 NA CASSLARGIHTF
TRBV7-9 NA CASSRDGNYGYTF
TRBV28 NA CASNPRRKSTDTQYF
TRBV6-6 NA CASSRGGYPYEQYF
TRBV5-3 NA CARSLEANTEAFF
TRBV6-1 NA CASSEMDKGPQHF
TRBV11-2 NA CASSLRVEQFF
TRBV10-1 TRBD2 CASGRGSGMDTQYF
TRBV6-4 NA CASSEASGLGGGEQFF
TRBV2 TRBD2 CASSLSGGYQETQYF
TRBV6-6 TRBD1 CASSYLQGALYEQYF
TRBV10-2 NA CASSESPRGVQYF
TRBV10-2 NA CASSDRPPGELFF
TRBV9 NA CASSALGTTTGELFF
TRBV6-5 NA CASSYLDTQYF
TRBV6-6 NA CASSTGWSQDTQYF
TRBV5-1 TRBD2 CASSFSQFSGGTDTQYF